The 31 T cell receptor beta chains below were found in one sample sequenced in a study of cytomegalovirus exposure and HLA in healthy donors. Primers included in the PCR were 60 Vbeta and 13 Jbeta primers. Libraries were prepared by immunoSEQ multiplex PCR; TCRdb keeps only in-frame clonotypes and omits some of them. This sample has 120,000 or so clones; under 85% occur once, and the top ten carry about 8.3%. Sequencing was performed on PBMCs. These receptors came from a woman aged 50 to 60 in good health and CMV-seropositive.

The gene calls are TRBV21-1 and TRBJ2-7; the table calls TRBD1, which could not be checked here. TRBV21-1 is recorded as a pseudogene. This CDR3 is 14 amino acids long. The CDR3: CASRKDRVPYEQYF. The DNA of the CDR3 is TGTGCCAGCAGAAAGGACAGGGTACCCTACGAGCAGTACTTC.

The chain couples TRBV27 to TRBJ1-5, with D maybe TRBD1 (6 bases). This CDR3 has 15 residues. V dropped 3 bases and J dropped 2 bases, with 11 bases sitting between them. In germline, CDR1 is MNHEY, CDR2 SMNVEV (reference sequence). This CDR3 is CASSFTRGGNQPQHF. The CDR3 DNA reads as TGTGCCAGCAGTTTCACCAGGGGAGGCAATCAGCCCCAGCATTTT.

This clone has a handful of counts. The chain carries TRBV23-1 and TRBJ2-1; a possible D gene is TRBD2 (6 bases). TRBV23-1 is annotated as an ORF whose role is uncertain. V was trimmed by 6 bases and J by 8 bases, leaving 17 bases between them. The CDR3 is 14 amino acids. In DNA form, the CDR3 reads TGCGCCAGCAGCCCAGGACGAGGAGGGGATGAGCAGTTCTTC. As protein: CASSPGRGGDEQFF.

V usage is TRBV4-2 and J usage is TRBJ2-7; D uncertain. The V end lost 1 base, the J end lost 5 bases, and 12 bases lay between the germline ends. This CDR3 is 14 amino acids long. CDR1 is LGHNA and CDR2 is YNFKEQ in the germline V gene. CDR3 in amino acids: CASSQVTESDEQYF. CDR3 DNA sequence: TGTGCCAGCAGCCAAGTCACAGAGTCGGACGAGCAGTACTTC.

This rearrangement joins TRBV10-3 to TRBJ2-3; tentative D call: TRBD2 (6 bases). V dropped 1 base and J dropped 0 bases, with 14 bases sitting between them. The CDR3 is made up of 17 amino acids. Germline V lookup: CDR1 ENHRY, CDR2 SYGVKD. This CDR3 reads CAISEFLAATSTDTQYF. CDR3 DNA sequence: TGTGCCATCAGTGAGTTTTTAGCGGCGACTAGCACAGATACGCAGTATTTT.

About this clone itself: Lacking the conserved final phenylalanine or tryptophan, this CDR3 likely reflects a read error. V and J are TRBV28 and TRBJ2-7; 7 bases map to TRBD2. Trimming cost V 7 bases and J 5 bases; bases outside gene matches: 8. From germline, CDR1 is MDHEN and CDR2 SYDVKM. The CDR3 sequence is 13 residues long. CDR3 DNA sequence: TGTGCCAGCATTCTTCAAGCGGGGCACGAGCAGTACCTC. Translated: CASILQAGHEQYL.

The CDR3 here is CASSLSSTSYEQYF. The CDR3 DNA reads TGTGCCAGCAGCTTGTCTTCTACCTCCTACGAGCAGTACTTC. The chain couples TRBV5-5 to TRBJ2-7, with no clear D. Germline V gives CDR1 SGHKS, CDR2 YYEKEE (reference sequence). V was cut by 1 base and J by 0 bases, with 8 bases left in between. The CDR3 extends over 14 amino acids.

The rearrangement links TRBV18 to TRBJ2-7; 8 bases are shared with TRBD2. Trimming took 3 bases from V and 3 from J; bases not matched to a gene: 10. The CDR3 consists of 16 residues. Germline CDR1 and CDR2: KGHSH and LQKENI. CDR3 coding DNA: TGTGCCAGCTCACCCCCAGGCGGGGGGATGGTCTACGAGCAGTACTTC. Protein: CASSPPGGGMVYEQYF.

CDR3 coding DNA: TGTGCCAGCAGTGAATGGAGCCGTCCACTAGCGGGGTGGGAGACCCAGTACTTC. This encodes CASSEWSRPLAGWETQYF. The genes are TRBV6-1 and TRBJ2-5; 10 bases line up with TRBD2. Per germline, CDR1 MNHNS and CDR2 SASEGT. V gave up 2 bases and J gave up 5 bases; unmatched junction bases: 14. The CDR3 covers 18 residues.

CDR3 protein: CASRGGYEQYF. The CDR3, as DNA: TGTGCCAGCAGAGGGGGCTACGAGCAGTACTTC. This sequence joins TRBV4-2 and TRBJ2-7, with D tentatively TRBD1 (6 bases). V was cut by 6 bases and J by 3 bases, with 6 bases left in between. Per the germline V gene, CDR1 is LGHNA and CDR2 is YNFKEQ. The CDR3 spans 11 residues.

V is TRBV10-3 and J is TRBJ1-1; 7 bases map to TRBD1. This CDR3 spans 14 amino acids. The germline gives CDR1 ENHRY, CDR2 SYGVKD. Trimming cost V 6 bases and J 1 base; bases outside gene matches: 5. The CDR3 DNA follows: TGTGCCATCAGCCCTTCAGGGGGGAACACTGAAGCTTTCTTT. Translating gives CAISPSGGNTEAFF.

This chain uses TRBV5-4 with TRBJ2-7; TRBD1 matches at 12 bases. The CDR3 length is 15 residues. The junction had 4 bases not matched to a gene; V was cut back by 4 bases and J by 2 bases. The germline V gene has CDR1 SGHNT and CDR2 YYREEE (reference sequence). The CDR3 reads CASSRDRGQTYEQYF. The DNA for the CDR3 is TGTGCCAGCAGCCGGGACAGGGGGCAAACCTACGAGCAGTACTTC.

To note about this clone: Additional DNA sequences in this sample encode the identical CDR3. The CDR3 is CASSGGGNQPQHF. CDR3 bases: TGTGCCAGCAGTGGCGGGGGGAATCAGCCCCAGCATTTT. The rearrangement uses TRBV6-1 and TRBJ1-5; D might be TRBD1 (5 bases). The CDR3 contains 13 residues. V was pared by 4 bases and J by 4 bases, with 8 bases between. Germline lookup yields CDR1 MNHNS and CDR2 SASEGT.

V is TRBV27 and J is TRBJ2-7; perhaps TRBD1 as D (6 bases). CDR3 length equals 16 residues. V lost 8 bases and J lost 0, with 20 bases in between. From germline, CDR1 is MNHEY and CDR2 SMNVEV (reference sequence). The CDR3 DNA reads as TGTGCCAGCGGCTACCTAACCGGGACAACCTCCTACGAGCAGTACTTC. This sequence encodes CASGYLTGTTSYEQYF.

In DNA, the CDR3 is TGTGCCACCAGCAGAGATGCGGTAAATGAGCAGTTCTTC. Translating it yields CATSRDAVNEQFF. J is TRBJ2-1 and V is TRBV15; no firm D call. Trimming took 0 bases from V and 7 from J, leaving 7 bases between them. This CDR3 is built from 13 residues. The germline gives CDR1 LNHNV, CDR2 YYDKDF (reference sequence). Full variable domain (outside the CDR3, taken from reference TRBV15 and TRBJ2-1): DAMVIQNPRYQVTQFGKPVTLSCSQTLNHNVMYWYQQKSSQAPKLLFHYYDKDFNNEADTPDNFQSRRPNTSFCFLDIRSPGLGDTAMYLCATSRDAVNEQFFGPGTRLTVL.

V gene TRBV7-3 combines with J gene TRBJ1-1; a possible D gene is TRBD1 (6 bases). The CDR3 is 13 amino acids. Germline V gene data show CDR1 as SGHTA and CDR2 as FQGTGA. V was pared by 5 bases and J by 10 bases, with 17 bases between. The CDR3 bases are TGTGCCAGCAGCGTTATTGCTGGGGGGGCAGCTTTCTTT. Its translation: CASSVIAGGAAFF. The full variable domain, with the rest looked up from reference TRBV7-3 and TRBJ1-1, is GAGVSQTPSNKVTEKGKYVELRCDPISGHTALYWYRQSLGQGPEFLIYFQGTGAADDSGLPNDRFFAVRPEGSVSTLKIQRTERGDSAVYLCASSVIAGGAAFFGQGTRLTVV.

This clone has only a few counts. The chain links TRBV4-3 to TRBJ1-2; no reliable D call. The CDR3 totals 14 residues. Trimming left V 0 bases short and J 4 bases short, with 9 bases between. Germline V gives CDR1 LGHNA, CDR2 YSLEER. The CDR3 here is CASSQDPHPYGYTF. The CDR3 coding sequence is TGCGCCAGCAGCCAAGATCCACACCCCTATGGCTACACCTTC.

DNA for the CDR3: TGTGCCAGCAGCAACGGTAGGCGGGGCTTGGGGTACGAGCAGTACTTC. This sequence encodes CASSNGRRGLGYEQYF. The chain recombines TRBV21-1 with TRBJ2-7; TRBD2 is the table's D call, not checked against the DNA. TRBV21-1 has pseudogene status. The CDR3 length is 16 residues.

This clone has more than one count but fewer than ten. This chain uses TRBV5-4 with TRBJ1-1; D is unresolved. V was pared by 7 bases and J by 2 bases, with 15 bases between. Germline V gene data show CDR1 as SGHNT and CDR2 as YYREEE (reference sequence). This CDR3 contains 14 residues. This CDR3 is CASRPGRLNTEAFF. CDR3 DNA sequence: TGTGCCAGCCGGCCGGGAAGACTAAACACTGAAGCTTTCTTT.

Written as DNA, the CDR3 is TGTGCCAGCAGTCCTCGGACAGGGGTGGACACTGAAGCTTTCTTT. It translates to CASSPRTGVDTEAFF. The genes are TRBV6-4 and TRBJ1-1; 9 nucleotides align to TRBD1. There are 15 residues in the CDR3. The V and J ends lost 5 bases and 3 bases, in that order; junction bases with no gene match: 7. CDR1 MRHNA and CDR2 SNTAGT come from the germline V gene.

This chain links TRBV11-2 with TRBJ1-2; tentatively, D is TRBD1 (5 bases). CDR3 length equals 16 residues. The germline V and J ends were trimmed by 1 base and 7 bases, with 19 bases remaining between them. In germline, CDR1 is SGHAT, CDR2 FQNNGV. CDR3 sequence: CASSLVPTAIYGGYTF. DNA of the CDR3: TGTGCCAGCAGCTTAGTCCCGACAGCAATTTATGGTGGCTACACCTTC.

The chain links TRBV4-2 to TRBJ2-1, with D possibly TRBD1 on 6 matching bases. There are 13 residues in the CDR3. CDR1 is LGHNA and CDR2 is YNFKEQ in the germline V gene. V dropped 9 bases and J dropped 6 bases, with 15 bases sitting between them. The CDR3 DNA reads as TGTGCCAGTGGCCGGGACACGGTCAATGAGCAGTTCTTC. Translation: CASGRDTVNEQFF.

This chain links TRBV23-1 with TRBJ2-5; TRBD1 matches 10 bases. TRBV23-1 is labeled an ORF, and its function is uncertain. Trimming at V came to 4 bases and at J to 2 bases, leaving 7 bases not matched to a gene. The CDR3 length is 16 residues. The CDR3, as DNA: TGCGCCAGCAGTCCGCCCGGGACAGGGGAACAAGAGACCCAGTACTTC. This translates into CASSPPGTGEQETQYF.

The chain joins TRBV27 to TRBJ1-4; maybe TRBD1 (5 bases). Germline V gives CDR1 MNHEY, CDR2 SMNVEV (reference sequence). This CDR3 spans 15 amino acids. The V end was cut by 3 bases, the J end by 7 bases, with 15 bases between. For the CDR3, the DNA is TGTGCCAGCAGTTTTTACGGGGCCGGGGGTGAAAAACTGTTTTTT. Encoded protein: CASSFYGAGGEKLFF.

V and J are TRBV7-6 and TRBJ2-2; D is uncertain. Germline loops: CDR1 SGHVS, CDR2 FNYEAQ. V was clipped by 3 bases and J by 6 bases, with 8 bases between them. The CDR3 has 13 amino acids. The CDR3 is CASSFSLSGELFF. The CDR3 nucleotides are TGTGCCAGCAGCTTCAGTTTATCCGGGGAGCTGTTTTTT.

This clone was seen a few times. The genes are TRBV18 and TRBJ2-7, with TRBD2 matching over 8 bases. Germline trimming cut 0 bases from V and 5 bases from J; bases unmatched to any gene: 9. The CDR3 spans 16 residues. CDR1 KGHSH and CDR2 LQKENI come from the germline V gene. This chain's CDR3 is CASSPPGSGSKDEQYF. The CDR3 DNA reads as TGTGCCAGCTCACCACCCGGCAGCGGGAGTAAAGACGAGCAGTACTTC.

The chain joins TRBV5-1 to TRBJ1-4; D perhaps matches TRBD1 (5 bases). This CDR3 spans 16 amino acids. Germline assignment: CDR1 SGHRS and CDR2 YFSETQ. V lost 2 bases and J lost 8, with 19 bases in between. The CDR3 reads CASSLGQGSPYEKLFF. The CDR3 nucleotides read TGCGCCAGCAGCTTAGGTCAGGGAAGTCCTTACGAAAAACTGTTTTTT. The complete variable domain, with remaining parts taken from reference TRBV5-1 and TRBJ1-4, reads KAGVTQTPRYLIKTRGQQVTLSCSPISGHRSVSWYQQTPGQGLQFLFEYFSETQRNKGNFPGRFSGRQFSNSRSEMNVSTLELGDSALYLCASSLGQGSPYEKLFFGSGTQLSVL.

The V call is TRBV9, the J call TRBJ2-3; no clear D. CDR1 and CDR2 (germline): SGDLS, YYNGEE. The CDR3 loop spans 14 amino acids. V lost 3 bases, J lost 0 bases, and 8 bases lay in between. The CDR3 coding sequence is TGTGCCAGCAGCGAGCGAACTAGCACAGATACGCAGTATTTT. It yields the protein CASSERTSTDTQYF.

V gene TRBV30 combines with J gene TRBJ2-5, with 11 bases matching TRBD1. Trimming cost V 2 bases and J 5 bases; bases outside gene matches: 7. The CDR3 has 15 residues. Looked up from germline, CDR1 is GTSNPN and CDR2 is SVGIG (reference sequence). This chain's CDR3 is CAWSPGQGAVETQYF. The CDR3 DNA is TGTGCCTGGAGTCCAGGACAGGGGGCGGTGGAGACCCAGTACTTC.

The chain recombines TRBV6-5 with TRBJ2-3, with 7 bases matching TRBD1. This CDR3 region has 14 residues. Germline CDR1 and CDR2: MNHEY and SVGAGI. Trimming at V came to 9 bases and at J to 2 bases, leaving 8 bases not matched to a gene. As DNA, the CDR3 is TGTGCCAGGCCGCCGGGACAGAACACAGATACGCAGTATTTT. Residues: CARPPGQNTDTQYF.

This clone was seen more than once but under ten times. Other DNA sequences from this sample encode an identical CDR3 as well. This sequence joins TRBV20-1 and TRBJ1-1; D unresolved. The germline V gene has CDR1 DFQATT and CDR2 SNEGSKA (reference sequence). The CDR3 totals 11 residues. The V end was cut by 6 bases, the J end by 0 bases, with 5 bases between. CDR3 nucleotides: TGCAGTGCGAGGGTGAACACTGAAGCTTTCTTT. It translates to CSARVNTEAFF.